Listed here are 10 T cell receptor beta chains from one sample, sequenced in a study of blood T cell repertoires in COVID-19. Here immunoSEQ multiplex PCR was the method, and the copy in TCRdb shows in-frame clones only, minus some. The table records about 180,000 clones, 85% to 90% of them present only once. The material sequenced was peripheral blood. The receptors here all came from a man in his 70s with active or convalescent COVID-19.

The chain joins TRBV27 to TRBJ1-1; D may be TRBD1 (6 bases). Looked up from germline, CDR1 is MNHEY and CDR2 is SMNVEV (reference sequence). This CDR3 has 15 amino acids. The germline V and J ends were trimmed by 3 bases and 0 bases, with 11 bases remaining between them. The CDR3: CASSFFDRMNTEAFF. The CDR3 nucleotides are TGTGCCAGCAGTTTCTTTGACAGGATGAACACTGAAGCTTTCTTT.

The chain employs TRBV9 and TRBJ2-1; D remains ambiguous. Trimming removed 2 bases from V and 0 bases from J, with 9 bases in between. This CDR3 comprises 15 residues. Germline CDR1 is SGDLS and CDR2 is YYNGEE. CDR3 residues: CASSVHDSSYNEQFF. The CDR3 coding sequence is TGTGCCAGCAGCGTTCACGATAGCTCCTACAATGAGCAGTTCTTC.

This clone appeared a few times. V and J are TRBV5-4 and TRBJ1-3; 7 bases are shared with TRBD1. The CDR3 sequence is 16 residues long. J was trimmed by 2 bases and V by 3 bases; bases with no gene match: 8. Per germline, CDR1 SGHNT and CDR2 YYREEE (reference sequence). The CDR3 here is CASSSGQVGAGNTIYF. As DNA, the CDR3 is TGTGCCAGCAGCTCCGGACAGGTCGGCGCTGGAAACACCATATATTTT.

The CDR3 DNA reads TGTGCCAGCAGCCTAGACTCAGGGGGAGCCTACAATGAGCAGTTCTTC. Its translation: CASSLDSGGAYNEQFF. The V and J genes are TRBV7-2 and TRBJ2-1, with TRBD1 identical over 7 bases. The CDR3 is 16 amino acids. With 5 bases clipped from V and 2 bases from J, the junction kept 9 bases outside the gene matches. Germline-derived CDR1 and CDR2 are SGHTA and FQGNSA.

In this sample, this clone turned up once. This chain links TRBV7-2 with TRBJ2-2, with no clear D. CDR1 is SGHTA and CDR2 is FQGNSA in the germline V gene. CDR3 length equals 15 residues. The V end was cut by 2 bases, the J end by 6 bases, with 13 bases between. In DNA, the CDR3 is TGTGCCAGCAGCTTACAGAGACTCACTTCCGGGGAGCTGTTTTTT. Its translation: CASSLQRLTSGELFF.

V usage is TRBV5-8 and J usage is TRBJ1-4; 7 positions match TRBD1. This CDR3 has 14 amino acids. The V segment lost 4 bases and the J segment 6 bases; nucleotides outside the gene matches: 6. Germline V CDR1 and CDR2: SGHTS, YDEGEE. The CDR3: CASSQGQVDEKLFF. The CDR3 nucleotides read TGTGCCAGCAGCCAAGGACAGGTGGATGAAAAACTGTTTTTT.

The V and J genes are TRBV7-9 and TRBJ1-1; a weak D match, TRBD1 (6 bases). CDR3 size: 14 residues. The V gene's germline CDR1 is SEHNR and CDR2 FQNEAQ (reference sequence). Between the trimmed V and J ends, which lost 6 bases and 0 bases, there was a span of 11 bases. Written as DNA, the CDR3 is TGTGCCAGCAGTAGGACAGCGGTGAACACTGAAGCTTTCTTT. Protein: CASSRTAVNTEAFF. The full variable domain, rest sourced from reference TRBV7-9 and TRBJ1-1, is DTGVSQNPRHKITKRGQNVTFRCDPISEHNRLYWYRQTLGQGPEFLTYFQNEAQLEKSRLLSDRFSAERPKGSFSTLEIQRTEQGDSAMYLCASSRTAVNTEAFFGQGTRLTVV.

The chain employs TRBV9 and TRBJ1-2, with 9 bases identical to TRBD1. V trimming: 3 bases; J trimming: 5 bases; junction bases outside the gene matches: 5. The germline V gene has CDR1 SGDLS and CDR2 YYNGEE. The length of the CDR3 is 14 residues. This CDR3 reads CASSEGQGGYGYTF. For the CDR3, the DNA is TGTGCCAGCAGCGAGGGACAGGGTGGGTATGGCTACACCTTC.

The rearrangement uses TRBV7-2 and TRBJ2-7; 9 bases line up with TRBD2. This CDR3 region has 17 residues. The germline V gene encodes CDR1 SGHTA and CDR2 FQGNSA. J lost 6 bases, V lost 1 base, and 13 bases had no gene match. The DNA of the CDR3 is TGTGCCAGCAGCTTAGGCGGGGGGATAGCGGGGGTCCTCGAGCAGTACTTC. Its translation is CASSLGGGIAGVLEQYF.

V gene TRBV6-2 or TRBV6-3 combines with J gene TRBJ1-5; the match to TRBD1 covers 9 bases. Germline V gene lookup returns CDR1 MNHEY and CDR2 SVGEGT. Losses at the gene ends were 2 bases for V and 4 bases for J; bases not matched to a gene: 6. The CDR3 is 16 residues long. CDR3 nucleotide sequence: TGTGCCAGCAGTTACGTTGGGACAGGGCTTAATCAGCCCCAGCATTTT. Encoded protein: CASSYVGTGLNQPQHF.